This TCR beta chain was captured by sequencing in a study of technical replicates of blood from a few donors. Measured with immunoSEQ multiplex PCR; TCRdb has only the in-frame clones, and not every one. Here the sample spans 95,000 to 100,000 clones, 96% being singletons. This clone was recorded once. The specimen sequenced was T cells isolated from PBMCs. The TCR originated in a human donor in good health.

The CDR3 loop is CASSLRQGVNYGYTF. CDR3 DNA: TGTGCCAGCAGCTTACGACAGGGAGTAAACTATGGCTACACCTTC. The J gene is TRBJ1-2, the V gene TRBV11-2, with 7 bases identical to TRBD1. The length of the CDR3 is 15 residues. With V trimmed by 2 bases and J by 2 bases, 5 bases remained unmatched. Germline V gives CDR1 SGHAT, CDR2 FQNNGV.